One and the same sample provided the 21 T cell receptor beta chains below, sequenced in a study of CD8+CD57+ T cells in acquired aplastic anemia. Genomic DNA acted as the template from which TCR beta VDJ combination and CDR3 sequence profiling were carried out. TCRdb reanalysed the reads using MiXCR and keeps one entry per CDR3 protein. This sample has more than 250,000 distinct CDR3 sequences; 82% occur once, and the top ten carry roughly 42%. Selection for sequencing was limited to patients who had shown CD8+CD57+ cell expansion by flow cytometry. The sequenced sample was sorted CD4+, CD8+, or CD8+CD57+ T cells (not recorded which) from PBMCs. Every receptor here comes from a human donor with aplastic anemia.

The chain joins TRBV5-6 to TRBJ2-7, with D perhaps matching TRBD1 (6 bases). Gene TRBJ2-5 matches the end of the DNA better, so the J call may be wrong. CDR1 SGHDT and CDR2 YYEEEE come from the germline V gene. The CDR3 is 14 amino acids. CDR3 protein: CASSRDMVQETQYF. The CDR3 nucleotides read TGTGCCAGCAGCCGGGACATGGTTCAAGAGACCCAGTACTTC.

The chain links TRBV15 to TRBJ2-7, with D perhaps matching TRBD2 (5 bases). Per germline, CDR1 LNHNV and CDR2 YYDKDF (reference sequence). V shed 5 bases and J shed 3 bases, with 17 bases lying between them. CDR3 length: 15 amino acids. CDR3 nucleotides: TGTGCCACCAGCGGAGGCAGCGAGCAAGACTACGAGCAGTACTTC. This sequence encodes CATSGGSEQDYEQYF.

For this clonotype: The CDR3 does not end in the conserved phenylalanine or tryptophan, so this is likely a read error. Because the CDR3's place on the DNA is in doubt, the DNA is left out and the CDR3 is given as listed by TCRdb. CDR3 region: CASSPEGSQFKSP. The chain joins TRBV7-3 to TRBJ2-3; no check of the table's D call, TRBD2, against the DNA was made. The CDR3 comprises 13 residues, both ends counted. The germline CDR1 and CDR2 sequences are SGHTA and FQGTGA.

Points on this clonotype: No conserved phenylalanine or tryptophan ends this CDR3, so it is likely a read error. It is unclear where the CDR3 begins or ends on the DNA, so no DNA is shown, and the CDR3 is as TCRdb lists it. V gene TRBV5-6 combines with J gene TRBJ1-5; the table's D call, TRBD1, has no DNA check behind it. Germline CDR1 SGHDT, CDR2 YYEEEE. A total of 14 residues make up the CDR3, ends included. This CDR3 reads CASSPVDGIEDTQY.

The chain links TRBV29-1 to TRBJ2-1; D is perhaps TRBD2 (7 bases). Trimming took 7 bases from V and 11 from J, leaving 21 bases between them. The CDR3 extends over 13 amino acids. Germline V lookup: CDR1 SQVTM, CDR2 ANQGSEA. CDR3 amino acids: CSGGGGEGGKQFF. The CDR3 DNA reads TGCAGCGGCGGGGGCGGGGAGGGAGGTAAGCAGTTCTTC.

V usage is TRBV9 and J usage is TRBJ1-6, with D perhaps matching TRBD1 (5 bases). CDR3 length equals 16 residues. Trimming took off 0 bases at V and 13 bases at J, with 20 bases between the two ends. Germline CDR1 and CDR2: SGDLS and YYNGEE. The CDR3 sequence is CASSVAGQGTDTPLHF. CDR3 in DNA: TGTGCCAGCAGCGTAGCGGGGCAGGGCACAGATACGCCCCTCCACTTT.

The chain couples TRBV7-2 to TRBJ2-7; TRBD1 agrees at 9 bases. The CDR3 has 18 residues. CDR1 and CDR2 from the germline V gene are SGHTA and FQGNSA. V lost 3 bases to trimming and J lost 3 bases; unmatched junction nucleotides: 15. DNA for the CDR3: TGTGCCAGCAGCTTTACAGGGGGCGCCGACTATCGCTACTACGAGCAGTACGTC. Protein sequence: CASSFTGGADYRYYEQYV.

This clonotype appeared a few times. V is TRBV19 and J is TRBJ2-1; 8 nucleotides agree with TRBD2. Germline V gene sequence: CDR1 LNHDA, CDR2 SQIVND (reference sequence). This CDR3 contains 16 residues. V was clipped by 9 bases and J by 8 bases; unmatched bases: 18. The CDR3 bases are TGTGCCAGCAGCTTACAAAGCGGCGGGGGGAGCGATGAGCAGTTCTTC. Protein: CASSLQSGGGSDEQFF.

This clonotype appeared a single time. The J gene is TRBJ1-1, the V gene TRBV30; the D is unclear. Trimming shortened V by 3 bases and J by 10 bases, and 15 bases separated the two germline ends. Germline lookup yields CDR1 GTSNPN and CDR2 SVGIG (reference sequence). The CDR3 is 12 residues long. In DNA, the CDR3 is TGTGCCTGGAGCGATGTCGGATTTCGAGCTTTCTTT. This encodes CAWSDVGFRAFF. Using reference TRBV30 and TRBJ1-1 for the parts outside the CDR3, the full variable domain is SQTIHQWPATLVQPVGSPLSLECTVEGTSNPNLYWYRQAAGRGLQLLFYSVGIGQISSEVPQNLSASRPQDRQFILSSKKLLLSDSGFYLCAWSDVGFRAFFGQGTRLTVV.

About this clonotype: One end of the junction varies from germline; a read error may be responsible. The gene calls are TRBV7-8 and TRBJ2-3, with 7 bases matching TRBD1. The CDR3 is 13 amino acids. The V gene's germline CDR1 is SGHVS and CDR2 FQNEAQ. CDR3 in amino acids: CASSVDPTGTALF. CDR3 in DNA: TGTGCCAGCAGCGTTGATCCAACCGGGACAGCCCTTTTC.

This clonotype came up once. The chain is built from TRBV7-2 and TRBJ2-1; no definite D call. CDR1 and CDR2 (germline): SGHTA, FQGNSA. The CDR3 has 16 residues. V lost 3 bases, J lost 12 bases, and 24 bases lay in between. CDR3 DNA: TGTGCCAGCAGCTTTCAAGGGATTCGAAGCTTTCTTGGGCAGTTCTTC. Amino acid sequence: CASSFQGIRSFLGQFF.

As for this clonotype: Relative to the germline gene, one junction end is altered; a read error may explain this. The chain couples TRBV7-2 to TRBJ2-3; D remains unclear. The CDR3 covers 14 residues. Germline V lookup: CDR1 SGHTA, CDR2 FQGNSA. As DNA, the CDR3 is TGTGCCAGCAGCTTAGGGGTACAGAGCCATACTACTTCGTTT. It is translated as CASSLGVQSHTTSF.

This clonotype turned up a few times. The rearrangement joins TRBV19 to TRBJ1-1; D is perhaps TRBD1 (5 bases). CDR3 length equals 15 residues. Trimming removed 3 bases from V and 3 bases from J, with 14 bases in between. Germline V lookup: CDR1 LNHDA, CDR2 SQIVND (reference sequence). The CDR3 region is CASSIAGQRDTEAFF. The DNA for the CDR3 is TGTGCCAGTAGTATCGCAGGGCAGAGGGACACTGAAGCTTTCTTT.

The chain links TRBV20-1 to TRBJ1-2, with D possibly matching TRBD1 (5 bases). V was trimmed by 8 bases and J by 3 bases, leaving 22 bases between them. The CDR3 loop spans 15 amino acids. Germline CDR1 and CDR2: DFQATT and SNEGSKA (reference sequence). The CDR3 reads CSTKGTSGEDYGYTF. CDR3 nucleotides: TGCAGTACAAAGGGGACTAGCGGGGAGGACTATGGCTACACCTTC.

The chain combines TRBV5-1 with TRBJ1-2, with D possibly matching TRBD1 (6 bases). There are 13 residues in the CDR3. V lost 2 bases, J lost 4 bases, and 9 bases lay in between. Germline V gives CDR1 SGHRS, CDR2 YFSETQ. CDR3 protein: CASSFEGGYGYTF. CDR3 sequence (DNA): TGCGCCAGCAGCTTCGAAGGGGGCTATGGCTACACCTTC.

J is TRBJ2-7 and V is TRBV7-2; D might be TRBD2 (6 bases). V was clipped by 3 bases and J by 7 bases, with 16 bases between them. The germline V gene encodes CDR1 SGHTA and CDR2 FQGNSA. The CDR3 covers 14 residues. The DNA for the CDR3 is TGTGCCAGCAGCTTCGGACGAGCGGGCGGGGAGCAGTACGTC. This gives the protein CASSFGRAGGEQYV.

The chain has TRBV7-8 and TRBJ2-3; possibly TRBD1 or TRBD2 for D (6 bases each). Trimming took off 5 bases at V and 14 bases at J, with 20 bases between the two ends. CDR1 is SGHVS, CDR2 FQNEAQ, per germline. This CDR3 is 13 amino acids long. CDR3 region: CASSDGGTDKTYF. The CDR3, as DNA: TGTGCCAGCAGCGACGGGGGCACAGACAAGACGTATTTT.

V is TRBV7-6 and J is TRBJ2-3; TRBD1 is a possible D gene (6 bases). The CDR3 length is 15 residues. V was cut by 4 bases and J by 15 bases, with 26 bases left in between. CDR1 and CDR2 (germline): SGHVS, FNYEAQ. The CDR3 region has the DNA TGTGCCAGCAGCTCGGACAGATTACTTTCACCCCTCCACTATTTT. Translation: CASSSDRLLSPLHYF.

As concerns this clonotype: The conserved phenylalanine or tryptophan normally closing the CDR3 is absent here, so this likely arose from a read error. The limits of the CDR3 on the DNA are not certain, so only TCRdb's listed CDR3 is given. CDR3 amino acids: CASSEGGDTKHFV. V and J are TRBV9 and TRBJ2-3. The CDR3 comprises 13 residues, both ends counted. CDR1 and CDR2 (germline): SGDLS, YYNGEE.

This chain links TRBV5-6 with TRBJ2-3, with D possibly being TRBD1 (6 bases). V was cut by 1 base and J by 6 bases, with 12 bases left in between. The CDR3 covers 14 residues. Germline loops: CDR1 SGHDT, CDR2 YYEEEE. As DNA, the CDR3 is TGTGCCAGCAGCTTGCCGACAGGTCCCGATACGCAGTATTTT. This translates into CASSLPTGPDTQYF.

This clonotype was seen a single time. The genes are TRBV9 and TRBJ2-3; TRBD2 matches at 7 bases. The CDR3 is 14 residues long. Germline V gene sequence: CDR1 SGDLS, CDR2 YYNGEE. J gave up 14 bases and V 0 bases, and 12 bases lay outside the gene matches. The CDR3, as DNA: TGTGCCAGCAGCGTAGGCGGGGGTCCGGAAACGACGTATTTT. It encodes CASSVGGGPETTYF.